Listed below are T cell receptor beta chains from one sample, sequenced in a study of PD-1 blockade in classical Hodgkin lymphoma. Using immunoSEQ multiplex PCR, the repertoire was profiled, and TCRdb retains in-frame clones only, with some absent. The sample contains under 20,000 clones, 70% to 75% of which appear only once. Specimen: CD4+ T cells from blood, collected before the fourth cycle of nivolumab. These receptors all come from a human donor with classical Hodgkin lymphoma. The conserved cysteine and the conserved F or W are not part of the CDR3 here.

TRBV4-3	12	ASSRGLARNEQF
TRBV9	13	ASSVVGQGPDTQY
TRBV29-1	11	SVEVTLNTEAF
TRBV9	13	ASSVGGYSNQPQH
TRBV20-1	9	SASLGYEQY
TRBV7-9	13	ASSPRGTGFYEQY
TRBV6-6	11	ASAGQSTEKLF
TRBV7-7	11	ASGGLAGETQY
TRBV2	10	ASSDYAGGYT
TRBV4-3	12	ASSQGTGINTIY
TRBV2	11	ASSRLVLDEQF
TRBV7-2	9	ASSLEQTQY
TRBV7-2	14	ASSRNSGRVYNEQF
TRBV7-9	13	ASSSGAISSYEQY
TRBV5-1	12	ASSLEQGTDTQY
TRBV18	13	ASSPPSAGTYGYT
TRBV27	12	ASSRDRVGNEQY
TRBV10-3	13	AIRTSGGLGNEQF
TRBV5-1	15	ASSLQPTGASNSPLH
TRBV10-3	15	ATRAHKTGTQNTEAF
TRBV4-1	14	ASSQDAGKSNQPQH
TRBV19	14	ASSIARQTRNTEAF
TRBV6-1	13	ASNLEQGLNQPQH
TRBV2	12	ASSLLTSGNTIY
TRBV7-6	16	ASSLRQGAFAANEKLF
TRBV5-8	11	ASSPGLNQPQH
TRBV6-1	10	ASSEASYEQY
TRBV7-8	12	ASSLDRFNQPQH
TRBV19	12	ASRQGGSNQPQH
TRBV19	11	ASTAVLNSPLH
TRBV21-1	14	ASSKWRRVSYNEQF
TRBV5-1	21	ASSLARSPPPDASGERQETQY
TRBV5-1	11	ASSPGQTYGYT
TRBV6-6	11	ASSLGLVSIQY
TRBV27	14	ASSPGQGIVVYEQY